This TCR beta chain was found in a study of blood T cells in healthy people across ages (dated by TCRdb to 2013 to 2016). A note on the overall study: In model experiments, roughly one uniquely barcoded TCR beta cDNA molecule per two T cells was captured by template switching. Using deep sequencing normalized with unique cDNA molecular identifiers, the study measured how TCR beta repertoire diversity changes with age. The donors were split into four age groups: young (average about 16 years), middle-aged (roughly 42), aged (over 55) and long-lived (about 82). To avoid experimental bias, donors of different ages were spread randomly across the sequencing lanes. The study analyzed two additional independent replicas of 1 million unique cDNA reads from the same blood draw for two donors, one aged 18 to 30 and one aged 80 or older. General study outcomes and caveats: Estimates of total diversity based on one million sequenced T cells were regarded as lower bounds and as underestimates. Compared with the aged group, more naive CD4+ T cells, fewer expanded clones and increased TCR diversity were shown by the long-lived group, suggesting age selection. Because donor CMV infection status was unknown, age-related changes in expanded clonotypes were potentially confounded. The percentage of naive T cells measured by flow cytometry correlated strongly with observed TCR beta diversity. As age increased, observed TCR beta diversity per million T cells dropped in a roughly linear way, and a significant reduction was already evident by age 40. Because profiling used bulk unsorted PBMCs, naive and antigen-experienced compartments could not be compared conclusively.

Systemically healthy Caucasian individuals from Russia, approximately 39 in total and aged about 6 to 95 years, were included as donors. Approximately 9.7 milliliters of peripheral blood were drawn from each donor into EDTA-treated Vacutainer tubes. PBMCs were isolated by Ficoll-Paque density-gradient centrifugation, with at least 6 million obtained per sample. Total RNA, at least 6 micrograms per sample, was extracted from PBMCs with Trizol reagent. For every donor, an aliquot of PBMCs went through flow cytometry to measure the percentages of naive CD45RAhigh/CD27high T cells. Details on this clonotype: Its target antigen remains unknown. Per-base quality was not reported, and no clone a single base away is much larger than it.

The library was obtained by 5' RACE. Instrument used: Illumina HiSeq 2500. The second PCR ran for about 6 to 12 cycles and used a J-beta primer mix along with a sample-barcoded 5' primer. A unique molecular identifier was introduced onto each TCR beta cDNA molecule by a template-switch 5' adaptor carrying 12 random nucleotides. Each sample yielded at least 2.5 million CDR3-containing paired-end reads. First-strand cDNA was synthesized from all RNA with the Mint cDNA synthesis kit, primed by a TRBC-specific oligonucleotide. Following uracil-DNA glycosylase treatment, a first 18-cycle PCR with universal primers M1SS and BC2_uni_R was performed on all cDNA. The authors' pipeline ran thus. Normalization of each sample was performed by random selection of 1 million high-quality reads, each carrying a distinct molecular identifier. Instead of being binned into consensus sequences, reads with shared molecular identifiers were discarded. CDR3 identification, clonotype clustering and error correction used MiTCR with a Q25 quality threshold and the strictest error-elimination algorithm. A nonparametric unseen species model with Euler transformation was used to estimate a lower bound on total TCR beta diversity. TCRdb reran the public reads through fastp at Q25 and MiXCR, keeping productive beta chains. Each CDR3 protein appears once, grouped with its most common genes and DNA. The V and J calls, along with clone size, are taken from TCRdb and not from the paper's own processing. This sample holds about 1,400,000 distinct CDR3 sequences; about 43% were observed only once. The biggest ten clones account for roughly 7.9% of the sample.

A distance of 23 bases separates the germline ends of V and J, which lose 10 bases and 5 bases respectively. From cysteine to phenylalanine, the CDR3 is 15 amino acids long. The CDR3 DNA has 45 bases and is translated from base 1. CDR1 LGHDT and CDR2 YNNKEL are derived from the germline V gene (reference sequence). The rearranged chain carries TRBV3-1 and TRBJ2-5; the D gene is possibly TRBD2, with 7 bases matching. This sequence was found in a woman in her late teens or twenties in good health. Sequencing was carried out using blood. CDR3 reads: CATQGSAGEGETQYF. The sequenced DNA is TGTGCCACTCAAGGGTCCGCAGGGGAGGGGGAGACCCAGTACTTC.